One sample yielded the 3 T cell receptor beta chains listed below, sequenced in a study of shared clonotypes between healthy human individuals. Only in-frame clones appear in the TCRdb table, and some are missing; sequencing was by immunoSEQ multiplex PCR. Here the sample spans under 600,000 clones, around 97% being singletons. The sample taken for sequencing was naive CD4+ T cells sorted from blood. Indicated subset: CD45RA+ positively selected. The source is a woman between 25 and 40 years old in good health.

CDR3 protein: CASSPGALPRSTDTQYF. The CDR3 nucleotides are TGTGCCAGCAGTCCCGGGGCCCTTCCTCGGAGCACAGATACGCAGTATTTT. The chain joins TRBV6-4 to TRBJ2-3, with D perhaps assigned TRBD1 or TRBD2 (5 bases each). The CDR3 is made up of 17 amino acids. The V gene lost 5 bases and the J gene lost 0 bases, with 18 bases spanning the gap. Germline-derived CDR1 and CDR2 are MRHNA and SNTAGT.

This chain connects TRBV28 to TRBJ1-2, with 10 bases matching TRBD1. This CDR3 comprises 16 residues. V gave up 3 bases and J gave up 8 bases; unmatched junction bases: 12. Germline CDR1 and CDR2: MDHEN and SYDVKM. The CDR3, as DNA: TGTGCCAGCAGTTTTGGGGCCGGGACAGGGGTTGGGGGCTACACCTTC. It yields the protein CASSFGAGTGVGGYTF.

V usage is TRBV5-1 and J usage is TRBJ2-3, with D perhaps TRBD2 (5 bases). The CDR3 has 15 residues. V dropped 3 bases and J dropped 0 bases, with 11 bases sitting between them. Germline V gives CDR1 SGHRS, CDR2 YFSETQ. The CDR3 loop reads CASSSLRASTDTQYF. CDR3 sequence (DNA): TGCGCCAGCAGCTCGCTGAGGGCCAGCACAGATACGCAGTATTTT.